Below, one TCR beta chain is given with its context. Its specificity is unknown. The record originates from a study of monozygotic twins with inflammatory bowel disease. TCRdb processed the 5' RACE reads again and assigns one entry to each CDR3 protein, with no DNA. This sample's table has 310,000 or so distinct CDR3 sequences. General study findings and limits: Healthy co-twins showed greater TCRbeta diversity (inverse Simpson) than IBD patients. There was no support for any single strong signal or clonotype associated with IBD.

The CDR3 is 14 amino acids. Whole blood, unsorted for T cells, was the source of total RNA. This TCR was recovered from a human donor with ulcerative colitis or Crohn's disease, or a healthy co-twin of an affected twin (not recorded which). The specimen sequenced was blood. The chain joins TRBV12-3 or TRBV12-4 to TRBJ2-3. The CDR3 region is CASGHRGGTDTQYF.